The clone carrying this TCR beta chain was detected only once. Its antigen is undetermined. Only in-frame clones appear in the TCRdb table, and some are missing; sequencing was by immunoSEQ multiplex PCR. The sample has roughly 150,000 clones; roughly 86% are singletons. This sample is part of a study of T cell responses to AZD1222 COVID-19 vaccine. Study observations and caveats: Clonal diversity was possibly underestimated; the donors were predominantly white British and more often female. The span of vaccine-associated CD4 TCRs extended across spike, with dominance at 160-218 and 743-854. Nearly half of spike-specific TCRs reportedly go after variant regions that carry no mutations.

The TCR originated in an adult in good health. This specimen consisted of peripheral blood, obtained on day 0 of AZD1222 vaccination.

In DNA, the CDR3 is TGCAGCGTTCGACAGGGCTCCGGAAACACCATATATTTT. Its protein product is CSVRQGSGNTIYF. The rearrangement links TRBV29-1 to TRBJ1-3; 7 bases align to TRBD1. V trimming: 5 bases; J trimming: 4 bases; junction bases outside the gene matches: 5. The CDR3 is 13 amino acids. Per germline, CDR1 SQVTM and CDR2 ANQGSEA.